The 25 T cell receptor beta chains below all came from one sample that was sequenced in a study of beta chain features in type 1 diabetes. General study results and limits: Shorter TCRB CDR3s, moderately but significantly so, marked every one of the four CD4+ subsets in Type 1 diabetes patients.

The isolated RNA, all of it, was reverse transcribed, so expressed TCRB transcripts were what got sequenced. Method: immunoSEQ multiplex PCR; TCRdb's copy keeps in-frame clones and lacks some. The sample holds fewer than 300,000 clones, roughly 22% seen once. What these receptors recognize is not known. Specimen: naive CD4+ T cells from blood. Receptors originate from a woman in her thirties or forties with type 1 diabetes.

This clone was observed a handful of times. The genes are TRBV19 and TRBJ2-7; D call uncertain. The germline V gene encodes CDR1 LNHDA and CDR2 SQIVND (reference sequence). This CDR3 is built from 14 residues. V lost 3 bases and J lost 0, with 9 bases in between. For the CDR3, the DNA is TGTGCCAGTAGTATTTCTATGTTCTCCTACGAGCAGTACTTC. This translates into CASSISMFSYEQYF.

The J gene is TRBJ2-5, the V gene TRBV9; D remains ambiguous. Between the trimmed V and J ends, which lost 0 bases and 2 bases, there was a span of 8 bases. Germline V CDR1 and CDR2: SGDLS, YYNGEE. CDR3 length: 14 amino acids. The CDR3 nucleotides read TGTGCCAGCAGCGTAGTGGGCAGTCAAGAGACCCAGTACTTC. Residues: CASSVVGSQETQYF.

The chain uses TRBV29-1 and TRBJ1-1; 7 bases align to TRBD1. The CDR3 runs to 10 residues. CDR1 and CDR2 (germline): SQVTM, ANQGSEA. Trimming at V came to 6 bases and at J to 12 bases, leaving 7 bases not matched to a gene. Here the CDR3 DNA reads TGCAGCGTCCAACAGGGGATATCTTTCTTT. Its protein product is CSVQQGISFF.

V and J are TRBV29-1 and TRBJ1-1; 7 bases line up with TRBD1. This CDR3 is built from 12 residues. Germline V lookup: CDR1 SQVTM, CDR2 ANQGSEA. The junction had 3 bases not matched to a gene; V was cut back by 2 bases and J by 6 bases. CDR3 DNA sequence: TGCAGCGTTGAACGGCAGGGGGCTGAAGCTTTCTTT. Translation: CSVERQGAEAFF.

The CDR3 region is CASSPYDYSTGELFF. The CDR3 region has the DNA TGTGCCAGCAGTCCTTATGACTACAGCACCGGGGAGCTGTTTTTT. The genes are TRBV28 and TRBJ2-2, with D perhaps TRBD2 (5 bases). Per germline, CDR1 MDHEN and CDR2 SYDVKM. V was shortened by 5 bases and J by 4 bases, with 14 bases between the two germline ends. CDR3 size: 15 residues.

The rearrangement links TRBV6-5 to TRBJ2-7; 9 bases are a match to TRBD2. CDR3 length: 13 amino acids. Per the germline V gene, CDR1 is MNHEY and CDR2 is SVGAGI. The V and J ends lost 5 bases and 6 bases, in that order; junction bases with no gene match: 5. Here the CDR3 DNA reads TGTGCCAGCAGTGTGGGACTAGCTGGCGAGCAGTACTTC. Amino acid sequence: CASSVGLAGEQYF.

About this clone: This same CDR3 is encoded by further DNA sequences in the sample. This chain joins TRBV2 and TRBJ1-1; 10 bases fit TRBD1. Germline-derived CDR1 and CDR2 are SNHLY and FYNNEI. This CDR3 has 14 residues. With 6 bases clipped from V and 2 bases from J, the junction kept 3 bases outside the gene matches. CDR3 DNA sequence: TGTGCCAGCAGCCGGGACAGGGGAAACACTGAAGCTTTCTTT. Translation gives CASSRDRGNTEAFF.

The V and J genes are TRBV5-6 and TRBJ2-7, with unresolved D. The length of the CDR3 is 15 residues. The V gene's germline CDR1 is SGHDT and CDR2 YYEEEE. The V end was cut by 0 bases, the J end by 1 base, with 11 bases between. The CDR3 loop is CASSLGSRASYEQYF. DNA of the CDR3: TGTGCCAGCAGCTTGGGGTCGAGAGCGTCCTACGAGCAGTACTTC.

This clone was recorded a few times. The rearrangement uses TRBV7-2 and TRBJ2-5, with D uncertain. Between the trimmed V and J ends, which lost 0 bases and 3 bases, there was a span of 8 bases. Germline CDR1 and CDR2: SGHTA and FQGNSA. This CDR3 contains 14 residues. CDR3 sequence (DNA): TGTGCCAGCAGCTTAGCGCAGTACGAAGAGACCCAGTACTTC. Translating gives CASSLAQYEETQYF.

The chain carries TRBV2 and TRBJ1-5; D call uncertain. This CDR3 is 13 amino acids long. Trimming removed 6 bases from V and 4 bases from J, with 10 bases in between. The germline V gene encodes CDR1 SNHLY and CDR2 FYNNEI. The CDR3 nucleotides read TGTGCCAGCAGCGGGCGGACTAATCAGCCCCAGCATTTT. This codes for CASSGRTNQPQHF. The full variable domain, its missing parts supplied by reference TRBV2 and TRBJ1-5, is EPEVTQTPSHQVTQMGQEVILRCVPISNHLYFYWYRQILGQKVEFLVSFYNNEISEKSEIFDDQFSVERPDGSNFTLKIRSTKLEDSAMYFCASSGRTNQPQHFGDGTRLSIL.

This clone appeared a few times. The J gene is TRBJ2-2, the V gene TRBV9; D may be TRBD2 (5 bases). Deletions cut 0 bases from V and 5 bases from J, with 8 bases between. This CDR3 is built from 14 residues. Germline CDR1 reads SGDLS; CDR2 reads YYNGEE. CDR3 in DNA: TGTGCCAGCAGCGTAGCCTGGACTACCGGGGAGCTGTTTTTT. Translation gives CASSVAWTTGELFF.

V is TRBV10-3 and J is TRBJ1-2; tentatively, D is TRBD1 (5 bases). Germline V gene lookup returns CDR1 ENHRY and CDR2 SYGVKD. The CDR3 runs to 12 residues. The V and J ends lost 4 bases and 6 bases respectively, with 9 bases between them. The CDR3 DNA reads TGTGCCATCAGTGCCAGGGAGGATGGCTACACCTTC. Its protein product is CAISAREDGYTF.

The chain is built from TRBV9 and TRBJ1-2, with a weak D call TRBD1 (5 bases). This CDR3 spans 14 amino acids. Germline V gene lookup returns CDR1 SGDLS and CDR2 YYNGEE. V lost 0 bases and J lost 10, with 16 bases in between. The CDR3 DNA follows: TGTGCCAGCAGCGTAGTTTCAGAGGAGGGGACCTACACCTTC. It translates to CASSVVSEEGTYTF.

This chain uses TRBV29-1 with TRBJ1-2; D is perhaps TRBD1 (6 bases). Germline V CDR1 and CDR2: SQVTM, ANQGSEA. This CDR3 is built from 12 residues. Trimming removed 1 base from V and 3 bases from J, with 6 bases in between. DNA for the CDR3: TGCAGCGTTGAAGGGACAGACTATGGCTACACCTTC. Its protein product is CSVEGTDYGYTF.

This clone was counted between two and nine times. The gene calls are TRBV18 and TRBJ2-3; tentatively, D is TRBD2 (6 bases). The CDR3 extends over 13 amino acids. The germline V gene encodes CDR1 KGHSH and CDR2 LQKENI. Deletions cut 7 bases from V and 1 base from J, with 9 bases between. The CDR3, as DNA: TGTGCCAGCTTCCCGGGGGGCACAGATACGCAGTATTTT. This gives the protein CASFPGGTDTQYF.

The chain couples TRBV9 to TRBJ2-1; 9 positions agree with TRBD2. The germline V gene encodes CDR1 SGDLS and CDR2 YYNGEE. Trimming at V came to 1 base and at J to 9 bases, leaving 14 bases not matched to a gene. CDR3 length equals 17 residues. The CDR3 region is CASSVKSMAGGVGEQFF. The CDR3 region has the DNA TGTGCCAGCAGCGTAAAAAGTATGGCGGGGGGGGTAGGTGAGCAGTTCTTC.

This rearrangement joins TRBV2 to TRBJ2-1; maybe TRBD2 (5 bases). Trimming cost V 2 bases and J 9 bases, with 8 bases left between them. The CDR3 extends over 12 amino acids. Germline-derived CDR1 and CDR2 are SNHLY and FYNNEI. For the CDR3, the DNA is TGTGCCAGCAGTGAATCGAGCGGTGAGCAGTTCTTC. This encodes CASSESSGEQFF.

This clone was detected only a few times. The chain is built from TRBV29-1 and TRBJ2-5; no reliable D call. The CDR3 has 11 amino acids. V was trimmed by 8 bases and J by 5 bases, leaving 12 bases between them. The germline V gene has CDR1 SQVTM and CDR2 ANQGSEA. The CDR3 reads CSPRVAETQYF. The CDR3 coding sequence is TGCAGCCCCCGGGTAGCTGAGACCCAGTACTTC.

This clone occurred once. The J gene is TRBJ2-5, the V gene TRBV25-1, with 9 bases lining up with TRBD1. CDR3 length: 13 residues. Germline V CDR1 and CDR2: MGHDK, SYGVNS. With V trimmed by 6 bases and J by 5 bases, 4 bases remained unmatched. CDR3 nucleotides: TGTGCCAGCAGACAGGGGGCTGAGGAGACCCAGTACTTC. Translated, it gives CASRQGAEETQYF.

The chain recombines TRBV18 with TRBJ2-2; D might be TRBD1 (5 bases). Per the germline V gene, CDR1 is KGHSH and CDR2 is LQKENI. V was clipped by 3 bases and J by 10 bases, with 12 bases between them. The CDR3 runs to 13 residues. CDR3 amino acids: CASSPYRPEELFF. The DNA of the CDR3 is TGTGCCAGCTCACCGTACAGGCCCGAGGAGCTGTTTTTT. Together with reference TRBV18 and TRBJ2-2, the CDR3 gives the full variable domain: NAGVMQNPRHLVRRRGQEARLRCSPMKGHSHVYWYRQLPEEGLKFMVYLQKENIIDESGMPKERFSAEFPKEGPSILRIQQVVRGDSAAYFCASSPYRPEELFFGEGSRLTVL.

The rearrangement joins TRBV6-6 to TRBJ1-5; tentatively, D is TRBD1 (6 bases). Trimming removed 4 bases from V and 4 bases from J, with 14 bases in between. CDR3 length equals 15 residues. From germline, CDR1 is MNHNY and CDR2 SVGAGI (reference sequence). This chain's CDR3 is CASSSDRKGNQPQHF. Here the CDR3 DNA reads TGTGCCAGCAGTTCCGACAGGAAGGGGAATCAGCCCCAGCATTTT.

The gene calls are TRBV5-6 and TRBJ2-3; tentative D call: TRBD1 (5 bases). The V gene's germline CDR1 is SGHDT and CDR2 YYEEEE. The V end was cut by 0 bases, the J end by 4 bases, with 9 bases between. There are 14 residues in the CDR3. Written as DNA, the CDR3 is TGTGCCAGCAGCTTGGGCAGGGAAGCAGATACGCAGTATTTT. This encodes CASSLGREADTQYF.

The CDR3 DNA reads TGTGCCAGCAGCTCTACGGACAGCACCGGGGAGCTGTTTTTT. It yields the protein CASSSTDSTGELFF. The J gene is TRBJ2-2, the V gene TRBV7-9; maybe TRBD1 (6 bases). Germline V gene lookup returns CDR1 SEHNR and CDR2 FQNEAQ (reference sequence). The length of the CDR3 is 14 residues. With 4 bases removed from V and 4 bases from J, the gap between germline ends came to 10 bases.

In its sample, this clone was seen a few times. Here the CDR3 reads CASSVPAGELFF. CDR3 sequence (DNA): TGTGCCAGCAGCGTCCCCGCCGGGGAGCTGTTTTTT. V is TRBV9 and J is TRBJ2-2, with D uncertain. Trimming pared 2 bases from V and 6 bases from J, leaving 5 bases between. Germline V CDR1 and CDR2: SGDLS, YYNGEE. There are 12 residues in the CDR3.

This clone occurred a few times. This chain links TRBV10-3 with TRBJ2-7, with D perhaps TRBD2 (5 bases). Germline V CDR1 and CDR2: ENHRY, SYGVKD. The CDR3 is 16 amino acids. Between the trimmed V and J ends, which lost 0 bases and 5 bases, there was a span of 17 bases. The CDR3 DNA reads as TGTGCCATCAGTGAGTCGATTGTGAGGGATGACAACGAGCAGTACTTC. Residues: CAISESIVRDDNEQYF.